The rows below give T cell receptor beta chains drawn from one sample of a study of immune heterogeneity within non-small cell lung tumors. TCRdb fed the multiplex PCR reads into MiXCR, producing one record per CDR3 protein. The sample yields thousands of distinct CDR3 sequences, 27% seen once. Sequencing used lung tumor tissue. These receptors were taken from a man in his 60s with non-small cell lung cancer. Both conserved end residues are part of each CDR3. The D gene is left open where the match is weak. Rows give clone size only sometimes, using once, few, many, or a class for an expanded clone.

d_gene,j_gene,abundance,v_gene,CDR3aa,CDR3nt
TRBD2,TRBJ2-3,.,TRBV13,CASSARDYSTDTQYF,TGTGCCAGCAGCGCCCGGGACTACTCCACAGATACGCAGTATTTT
.,TRBJ2-3,.,TRBV4-2,CASSQGPDTQYF,TGTGCCAGCAGCCAAGGGCCAGATACGCAGTATTTT
.,TRBJ2-1,.,TRBV12-3/TRBV12-4,CASRHEFLGSGNEQFF,TGTGCCAGCAGGCACGAGTTTCTCGGGTCAGGCAATGAGCAGTTCTTC
TRBD2,TRBJ2-5,few,TRBV10-3,CAISDPLAEKETQYF,TGTGCCATCAGTGATCCCCTAGCGGAAAAAGAGACCCAGTACTTC
.,TRBJ1-1,few,TRBV6-1,CASWTEKNTEAFF,TGTGCCAGTTGGACAGAGAAAAACACTGAAGCTTTCTTT
TRBD2,TRBJ2-1,.,TRBV5-1,CASSLWRTSSYNEQFF,TGCGCCAGCAGCTTGTGGAGGACTAGCTCCTACAATGAGCAGTTCTTC
.,TRBJ1-4,few,TRBV28,CASSFGGVWEKLFF,TGTGCCAGCAGTTTTGGGGGGGTGTGGGAAAAACTGTTTTTT
TRBD1,TRBJ1-5,medium-sized,TRBV2,CASSGQENQPQHF,TGTGCCAGCTCAGGACAGGAAAATCAGCCCCAGCATTTT
.,TRBJ2-5,.,TRBV7-2,CASSLSVGARQETQYF,TGTGCCAGCAGCTTATCGGTGGGGGCGAGACAAGAGACCCAGTACTTC
.,TRBJ2-5,.,TRBV15,CATSRDLGDQETQYF,TGTGCCACCAGCAGAGATTTAGGGGACCAAGAGACCCAGTACTTC
.,TRBJ2-7,few,TRBV7-4,CASSLGPESYEQYF,TGTGCCAGCAGTCTAGGACCAGAGTCCTACGAGCAGTACTTC
.,TRBJ2-2,large,TRBV28,CASSLGGTGELFF,TGTGCCAGCAGCCTAGGGGGTACCGGGGAGCTGTTTTTT
.,TRBJ2-7,.,TRBV19,CASSIGGEQYF,TGTGCCAGTAGTATCGGGGGCGAGCAGTACTTC
.,TRBJ1-5,.,TRBV19,CASSIDLGTRGNSNQPQHF,TGTGCCAGTAGTATAGATCTCGGGACACGAGGAAATAGCAATCAGCCCCAGCATTTT